These 2 T cell receptor beta chains were sequenced from one sample in a study of T cell repertoires in cytomegalovirus infection. TCRdb passed the reads through MiXCR, listing each CDR3 protein once. The table shows around 130,000 distinct CDR3 sequences, with more than 7% occurring only once. Sequencing used PBMCs. The receptors come from a human donor in good health (CMV status not recorded). Some clones in this sample may be carry-over from other donors' samples.

This chain connects TRBV14 to TRBJ2-5; 14 nucleotides match TRBD2. Germline loops: CDR1 SGHDN, CDR2 FVKESK. The CDR3 covers 17 residues. V trimming: 3 bases; J trimming: 4 bases; junction bases outside the gene matches: 7. The CDR3, as DNA: TGTGCCAGCAGCCACGGGACTAGCGGGGGAATTGGAGAGACCCAGTACTTC. Translation: CASSHGTSGGIGETQYF.

This clonotype was found many times. CDR3 sequence (DNA): TGTGCCAGCAGCTTAGGGCGGGGCAATTACAATGAGCAGTTCTTC. Translation: CASSLGRGNYNEQFF. V and J are TRBV7-2 and TRBJ2-1; tentatively, D is TRBD2 (6 bases). V was shortened by 1 base and J by 4 bases, with 11 bases between the two germline ends. The CDR3 spans 15 residues. Germline V gives CDR1 SGHTA, CDR2 FQGNSA. Supplemented by reference TRBV7-2 and TRBJ2-1, the full variable domain reads GAGVSQSPSNKVTEKGKDVELRCDPISGHTALYWYRQSLGQGLEFLIYFQGNSAPDKSGLPSDRFSAERTGGSVSTLTIQRTQQEDSAVYLCASSLGRGNYNEQFFGPGTRLTVL.